Listed here is a single TCR beta chain. This sample stems from a study of shared clonotypes between healthy human individuals. Germline assignment: CDR1 GTSNPN and CDR2 SVGIG (reference sequence). The CDR3 sequence is 16 residues long. Trimming stripped 4 bases from V and 2 bases from J, with 17 bases between. Donors were Caucasian adults residing in Nashville, Tennessee, USA. Here immunoSEQ multiplex PCR was the method, and the copy in TCRdb shows in-frame clones only, minus some. The sample shows about 1 million clones, around 74% of them seen only once. The material sequenced was memory CD4+ T cells sorted from blood. Subset given: CD45RA-negative fraction. This receptor was taken from a young man in good health. J is TRBJ2-2 and V is TRBV30, with D tentatively TRBD2 (5 bases). The DNA for the CDR3 is TGTGCCTGGAACCGAGGGAGTTTCGTTAACACCGGGGAGCTGTTTTTT. This encodes CAWNRGSFVNTGELFF.